These T cell receptor beta chains were read from a single sample in a study of cytomegalovirus exposure and HLA in healthy donors. The repertoire was sequenced with immunoSEQ multiplex PCR; TCRdb's copy has only in-frame clones and lacks some. The sample holds more than 200,000 clones, 70% seen once. What was sequenced was PBMCs. All receptors derive from a middle-aged man in good health and CMV-seropositive. Each CDR3 is given with its conserved first and last residue. The D gene is left open where the match is weak. Clone size is stated in some rows and not others, as once, few, many or a class when expanded.

>TRBV6-4|15|NA|TRBJ2-3|NA
CASSSTSLPTDTQYF
TGTGCCAGCAGTTCCACGAGCCTACCCACAGATACGCAGTATTTT
>TRBV10-3|15|NA|TRBJ1-1|NA
CAIRDTKGGRTEAFF
TGTGCCATCAGGGACACAAAGGGTGGGAGGACTGAAGCTTTCTTT
>TRBV6-5|15|NA|TRBJ1-1|NA
CASSYHDSLNTEAFF
TGTGCCAGCAGTTACCACGACAGTCTGAACACTGAAGCTTTCTTT
>TRBV10-3|17|TRBD1|TRBJ2-3|NA
CAISESRDRVATDTQYF
TGTGCCATCAGTGAGTCCCGGGACAGGGTCGCCACAGATACGCAGTATTTT
>TRBV6-5|15|TRBD2|TRBJ2-7|NA
CASSYLGGTSYEQYF
TGTGCCAGCAGTTACCTCGGGGGGACCTCCTACGAGCAGTACTTC
>TRBV19|16|NA|TRBJ2-7|NA
CASSILGGSGSYKQYF
TGTGCCAGTAGTATTTTAGGGGGTTCCGGCTCCTACAAGCAGTACTTC
>TRBV15|15|NA|TRBJ1-2|few
CATSSKGKENYGYTF
TGTGCCACCAGCAGTAAGGGGAAGGAAAACTATGGCTACACCTTC
>TRBV6-4|14|TRBD1|TRBJ1-2|few
CASSPGTGSYGYTF
TGTGCCAGCAGTCCCGGGACAGGGAGCTATGGCTACACCTTC
>TRBV2|18|TRBD2|TRBJ2-3|few
CAILTWGGSPSFADTQYF
TGTGCCATCCTTACTTGGGGGGGGTCCCCCTCTTTTGCAGATACGCAGTATTTT
>TRBV6-5|12|TRBD1|TRBJ1-2|few
CASRQGVNGYTF
TGTGCCAGCCGACAGGGGGTAAATGGCTACACCTTC
>TRBV5-1|15|TRBD1|TRBJ2-2|NA
CASSSWTGDAGELFF
TGCGCCAGCAGCTCATGGACAGGGGACGCGGGGGAGCTGTTTTTT
>TRBV28|13|TRBD1|TRBJ1-2|NA
CASSLGGQDGYTF
TGTGCCAGCAGTTTAGGTGGACAGGATGGCTACACCTTC
>TRBV5-5|15|TRBD1|TRBJ2-7|NA
CASSLQGAKNYEQYF
TGTGCCAGCAGCCTACAGGGGGCAAAAAACTACGAGCAGTACTTC
>TRBV10-1|15|TRBD1|TRBJ1-1|NA
CASSLQRQGPTEAFF
TGCGCCAGCAGTCTACAAAGACAGGGACCAACTGAAGCTTTCTTT
>TRBV4-1|17|TRBD2|TRBJ2-3|NA
CASSQAGGALHRDTQYF
TGCGCCAGCAGCCAAGCGGGGGGGGCCCTCCATAGAGATACGCAGTATTTT
>TRBV18|17|NA|TRBJ2-6|NA
CASSPGQPRSGANVLTF
TGTGCCAGCTCACCAGGACAGCCGCGCTCTGGGGCCAACGTCCTGACTTTC
>TRBV10-1|15|TRBD1|TRBJ1-4|NA
CASSVRQGAQEKLFF
TGCGCCAGCAGCGTCCGACAGGGGGCGCAGGAAAAACTGTTTTTT
>TRBV28|18|TRBD1|TRBJ2-6|few
CASSEWTGRLSGANVLTF
TGTGCCAGCAGTGAATGGACAGGGAGACTTTCTGGGGCCAACGTCCTGACTTTC
>TRBV9|15|TRBD2|TRBJ2-5|NA
CASSGAGGGQETQYF
TGTGCCAGCAGCGGAGCGGGGGGGGGCCAAGAGACCCAGTACTTC
>TRBV10-2|13|NA|TRBJ2-5|NA
CASSESGGETQYF
TGCGCCAGCAGTGAGTCGGGAGGAGAGACCCAGTACTTC
>TRBV29-1|11|NA|TRBJ2-3|NA
CSVDRGDTQYF
TGCAGCGTCGATAGGGGGGATACGCAGTATTTT
>TRBV7-2|13|TRBD1|TRBJ2-4|NA
CASSVIQGNIQYF
TGTGCCAGCAGCGTAATACAGGGGAACATTCAGTACTTC
>TRBV9|18|NA|TRBJ2-6|NA
CASSVGSQGTLGANVLTF
TGTGCCAGCAGCGTAGGCAGCCAGGGAACGTTGGGGGCCAACGTCCTGACTTTC
>TRBV25-1|13|TRBD1|TRBJ2-7|once
CASRGQGAYEQYF
TGTGCCAGCAGGGGACAGGGGGCTTACGAGCAGTACTTC
>TRBV11-2|13|NA|TRBJ2-7|NA
CASSPQEVLEQYF
TGTGCCAGCTCTCCCCAGGAGGTTTTGGAGCAGTACTTC
>TRBV6-5|16|TRBD1|TRBJ2-1|NA
CASSYSKQGKRNEQFF
TGTGCCAGCAGTTACTCGAAACAGGGGAAACGCAATGAGCAGTTCTTC
>TRBV9|13|NA|TRBJ2-3|NA
CASSATSTDTQYF
TGTGCCAGCAGCGCGACTAGCACAGATACGCAGTATTTT
>TRBV2|12|NA|TRBJ2-3|NA
CASPDLADTQYF
TGTGCCAGTCCCGACTTGGCAGATACGCAGTATTTT
>TRBV2|16|TRBD1|TRBJ2-7|NA
CASSGSPGQHFYEQYF
TGTGCCAGCAGTGGAAGCCCGGGACAGCATTTCTACGAGCAGTACTTC
>TRBV10-3|13|NA|TRBJ1-2|NA
CAISDPRKDGYTF
TGTGCCATCAGTGACCCTAGAAAGGATGGCTACACCTTC
>TRBV7-9|16|NA|TRBJ2-6|NA
CSSSLGQTGRANVLTF
TGTTCCAGCAGCTTAGGGCAGACGGGTAGGGCCAACGTCCTGACTTTC
>TRBV5-1|15|TRBD1|TRBJ1-2|NA
CASSLAGQNNYGYTF
TGCGCCAGCAGCTTGGCGGGACAGAATAACTATGGCTACACCTTC
>TRBV7-8|16|NA|TRBJ2-2|NA
CASSSSGTRPTGELFF
TGTGCCAGCAGCTCCTCCGGGACAAGACCAACCGGGGAGCTGTTTTTT
>TRBV15|14|TRBD1|TRBJ2-2|NA
CATKGTGNTGELFF
TGTGCCACCAAGGGGACAGGGAACACCGGGGAGCTGTTTTTT
>TRBV10-3|16|NA|TRBJ1-1|NA
CAISESRRIMNTEAFF
TGTGCCATCAGTGAGTCAAGGAGGATTATGAACACTGAAGCTTTCTTT
>TRBV27|15|TRBD1|TRBJ2-3|NA
CASSPPGQLTDTQYF
TGTGCCAGCAGTCCTCCGGGACAGCTCACAGATACGCAGTATTTT
>TRBV5-1|12|TRBD1|TRBJ2-7|NA
CASSPDRGEQYF
TGCGCCAGCAGCCCGGACAGGGGCGAGCAGTACTTC
>TRBV7-8|13|NA|TRBJ2-5|once
CASSSSLTETQYF
TGTGCCAGCAGCTCAAGCCTCACGGAGACCCAGTACTTC
>TRBV12-2|15|NA|TRBJ2-7|NA
CASRLDLRGVLEQYF
TGTGCAAGTCGCTTAGATCTGCGGGGGGTTCTCGAGCAGTACTTC
>TRBV19|15|NA|TRBJ1-5|NA
CASSIGEGLYQPQHF
TGTGCCAGTAGTATAGGGGAGGGATTGTATCAGCCCCAGCATTTT
>TRBV10-3|13|TRBD1|TRBJ1-1|NA
CATWDSSAIGAFF
TGTGCCACCTGGGACAGCTCAGCCATTGGAGCTTTCTTT
>TRBV27|14|NA|TRBJ2-1|NA
CASSFGRQTYEQFF
TGTGCCAGCAGTTTTGGGCGCCAAACATATGAGCAGTTCTTC
>TRBV15|17|TRBD1|TRBJ1-1|NA
CATSRGTGGISDPEAFF
TGTGCCACCAGCAGAGGAACAGGGGGAATTAGTGACCCTGAAGCTTTCTTT
>TRBV14|15|TRBD2|TRBJ2-5|once
CASSHRAGGQETQYF
TGTGCCAGCAGCCATCGAGCGGGGGGGCAAGAGACCCAGTACTTC
>TRBV7-7|14|NA|TRBJ2-5|once
CASSLAGGGETQYF
TGTGCCAGCAGCTTAGCGGGGGGAGGAGAGACCCAGTACTTC
>TRBV7-9|14|NA|TRBJ2-2|NA
CASSLFIDTGELFF
TGTGCCAGCAGCCTCTTTATAGACACCGGGGAGCTGTTTTTT